This is a list of T cell receptor beta chains from one sample in a study of human T cells and chemical hapten exposure. TCRdb independently ran MiXCR on the RACE reads; one entry per CDR3 protein. The sample has some 400,000 distinct CDR3 sequences, more than 4.5% seen once. Material: whole blood, obtained in connection with sensitization to the hapten diphenylcyclopropenone (DPC). These receptors originate from a woman between 45 and 60 years old with alopecia areata. Some clones in this sample may be carry-over from other donors' samples. Both conserved end residues are part of each CDR3. The D gene is left open where the match is weak. Rows give clone size only sometimes, using once, few, many, or a class for an expanded clone.

V	D	size	J	CDR3	DNA
TRBV7-8	TRBD1	many	TRBJ2-6	CASSEGQGFSDSGANVLTF	TGTGCCAGCAGCGAAGGACAGGGGTTTTCTGATTCTGGGGCCAACGTCCTGACTTTC
TRBV20-1	-	-	TRBJ2-5	CSATSGVQETQYF	TGCAGTGCAACGTCGGGGGTCCAAGAGACCCAGTACTTC
TRBV3-1	TRBD2	-	TRBJ2-5	CASSQDRLAGTTTQYF	TGTGCCAGCAGCCAGGACAGACTAGCGGGGACAACGACCCAGTACTTC
TRBV20-1	TRBD1	few	TRBJ1-5	CSAGRRGLSNQPQHF	TGCAGTGCTGGGCGCAGGGGGCTGAGCAATCAGCCCCAGCATTTT
TRBV20-1	-	many	TRBJ2-4	CSAREGQLAKNIQYF	TGCAGTGCTAGAGAAGGACAACTAGCCAAAAACATTCAGTACTTC
TRBV6-2/TRBV6-3	-	few	TRBJ1-1	CASSSHSSNTEAFF	TGTGCCAGCAGTTCCCACTCAAGCAACACTGAAGCTTTCTTT
TRBV20-1	-	-	TRBJ1-1	CSADSGTPTEAFF	TGCAGTGCGGACTCAGGCACCCCCACTGAAGCTTTCTTT
TRBV29-1	-	few	TRBJ1-1	CSVRSNTEAFF	TGCAGCGTTCGATCGAACACTGAAGCTTTCTTT
TRBV7-9	-	once	TRBJ1-4	CVSSPDSNDEKLFF	TGTGTCAGCAGCCCCGACAGTAACGATGAAAAACTGTTTTTT
TRBV5-6	-	many	TRBJ1-1	CASSFEEFEAFF	TGTGCCAGCAGCTTCGAGGAATTTGAAGCTTTCTTT